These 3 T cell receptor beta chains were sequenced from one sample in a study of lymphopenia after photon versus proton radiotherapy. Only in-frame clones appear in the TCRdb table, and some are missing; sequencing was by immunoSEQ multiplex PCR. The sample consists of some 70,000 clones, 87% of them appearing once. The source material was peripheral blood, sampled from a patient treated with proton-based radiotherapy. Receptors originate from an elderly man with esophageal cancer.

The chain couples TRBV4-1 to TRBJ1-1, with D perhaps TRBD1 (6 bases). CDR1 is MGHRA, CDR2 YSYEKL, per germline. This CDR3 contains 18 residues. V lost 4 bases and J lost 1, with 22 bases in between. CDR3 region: CASSPIRGRQEENTEAFF. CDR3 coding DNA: TGCGCCAGCAGCCCCATACGAGGGAGACAGGAGGAGAACACTGAAGCTTTCTTT.

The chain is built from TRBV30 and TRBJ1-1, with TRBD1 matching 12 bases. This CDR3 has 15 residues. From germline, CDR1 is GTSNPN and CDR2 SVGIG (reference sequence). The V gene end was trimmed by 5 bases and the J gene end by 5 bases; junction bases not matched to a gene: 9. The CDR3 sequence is CAWARGQGAGTEAFF. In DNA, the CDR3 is TGTGCCTGGGCCAGGGGACAGGGGGCCGGTACTGAAGCTTTCTTT. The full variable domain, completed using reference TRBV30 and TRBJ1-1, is SQTIHQWPATLVQPVGSPLSLECTVEGTSNPNLYWYRQAAGRGLQLLFYSVGIGQISSEVPQNLSASRPQDRQFILSSKKLLLSDSGFYLCAWARGQGAGTEAFFGQGTRLTVV.

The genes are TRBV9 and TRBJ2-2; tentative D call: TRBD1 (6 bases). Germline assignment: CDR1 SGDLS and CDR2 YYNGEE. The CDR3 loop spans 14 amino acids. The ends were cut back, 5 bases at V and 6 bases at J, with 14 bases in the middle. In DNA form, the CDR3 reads TGTGCCAGCAGGGGCAACAGGGTCGCCGGGGAGCTGTTTTTT. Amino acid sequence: CASRGNRVAGELFF. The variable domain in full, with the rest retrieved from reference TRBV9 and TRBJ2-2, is DSGVTQTPKHLITATGQRVTLRCSPRSGDLSVYWYQQSLDQGLQFLIQYYNGEERAKGNILERFSAQQFPDLHSELNLSSLELGDSALYFCASRGNRVAGELFFGEGSRLTVL.